A single sample gave rise to the 12 T cell receptor beta chains below, sequenced in a study of T cell responses to AZD1222 COVID-19 vaccine. The method was immunoSEQ multiplex PCR; TCRdb's version includes in-frame clones alone and lacks a portion of them. The data show roughly 100,000 clones, around 87% seen once. The sequencing here drew on peripheral blood, taken on day 0 of AZD1222 vaccination. The receptors derive from an adult in good health.

Turning to this clone: In the same sample, other DNA sequences code for this CDR3. This rearrangement joins TRBV5-1 to TRBJ2-1, with TRBD2 identical over 14 bases. CDR3 length equals 16 residues. V lost 0 bases to trimming and J lost 7 bases; unmatched junction nucleotides: 3. CDR1 and CDR2 (germline): SGHRS, YFSETQ. CDR3 in DNA: TGCGCCAGCAGCTTGGGCGGGACTAGCGGGAGAAATGAGCAGTTCTTC. It yields the protein CASSLGGTSGRNEQFF.

The chain carries TRBV4-2 and TRBJ2-7; D not resolved. Per germline, CDR1 LGHNA and CDR2 YNFKEQ. V lost 0 bases and J 0 bases, leaving 9 bases between the germline ends. This CDR3 has 15 residues. In nucleotides, the CDR3 is TGTGCCAGCAGCCAAGATCCTGGTTTCTCCTACGAGCAGTACTTC. Translating gives CASSQDPGFSYEQYF.

The rearrangement joins TRBV6-2 or TRBV6-3 to TRBJ2-1; 8 positions match TRBD1. This CDR3 has 11 amino acids. V lost 5 bases and J lost 10; bases outside the gene matches: 1. From germline, CDR1 is MNHEY and CDR2 SVGEGT. The CDR3 is CASSRDREQFF. The DNA of the CDR3 is TGTGCCAGCAGTAGGGACAGGGAGCAGTTCTTC.

This clone appeared once. The J gene is TRBJ2-1, the V gene TRBV29-1, with D tentatively TRBD1 or TRBD2 (6 bases each). Germline V gene data show CDR1 as SQVTM and CDR2 as ANQGSEA. The CDR3 loop spans 13 amino acids. Trimming stripped 6 bases from V and 4 bases from J, with 13 bases between. The CDR3 sequence: CSVRGATYNEQFF. In nucleotides, the CDR3 is TGCAGCGTAAGGGGGGCAACATACAATGAGCAGTTCTTC.

The chain couples TRBV6-5 to TRBJ2-1; D possibly uses TRBD1 or TRBD2 (5 bases each). Trimming removed 6 bases at V and 6 bases at J, with 18 bases between. The CDR3 is 15 amino acids. Germline V gene sequence: CDR1 MNHEY, CDR2 SVGAGI. The CDR3 here is CASRSREIRFNEQFF. The DNA for the CDR3 is TGTGCCAGCAGGTCCAGGGAGATCCGTTTCAATGAGCAGTTCTTC.

The chain joins TRBV4-1 to TRBJ1-5; tentative D call: TRBD1 (6 bases). Trimming removed 0 bases from V and 5 bases from J, with 14 bases in between. The germline CDR1 and CDR2 sequences are MGHRA and YSYEKL. The CDR3 is 16 amino acids. The CDR3 DNA sequence: TGCGCCAGCAGCCAAGACGGGAGGGGGGGAGATCAGCCCCAGCATTTT. Its translation is CASSQDGRGGDQPQHF.

The J gene is TRBJ1-2, the V gene TRBV5-1; TRBD1 agrees at 10 bases. The CDR3 extends over 16 amino acids. Germline trimming cut 1 base from V and 6 bases from J; bases unmatched to any gene: 9. Germline CDR1 SGHRS, CDR2 YFSETQ. As DNA, the CDR3 is TGCGCCAGCAGCTTGAACGCGGGGACAGGGGCGCATGGCTACACCTTC. This sequence encodes CASSLNAGTGAHGYTF. The whole variable domain, remainder taken from reference TRBV5-1 and TRBJ1-2, is KAGVTQTPRYLIKTRGQQVTLSCSPISGHRSVSWYQQTPGQGLQFLFEYFSETQRNKGNFPGRFSGRQFSNSRSEMNVSTLELGDSALYLCASSLNAGTGAHGYTFGSGTRLTVV.

The chain links TRBV27 to TRBJ2-7, with D perhaps being TRBD1 or TRBD2 (5 bases each). The V gene's germline CDR1 is MNHEY and CDR2 SMNVEV (reference sequence). The CDR3 consists of 14 residues. V was pared by 7 bases and J by 7 bases, with 20 bases between. This chain's CDR3 is CASTPRDGGREQYF. DNA for the CDR3: TGTGCCAGCACCCCTCGGGACGGTGGACGGGAGCAGTACTTC.

This rearrangement joins TRBV27 to TRBJ2-7, with D possibly being TRBD2 (7 bases). CDR3 size: 18 residues. Germline V gene sequence: CDR1 MNHEY, CDR2 SMNVEV (reference sequence). Deletions cut 3 bases from V and 5 bases from J, with 26 bases between. CDR3 DNA: TGTGCCAGCAGTTTTTCGGTCAGGGGAGGGCCCTCTTCCCACGAGCAGTACTTC. It yields the protein CASSFSVRGGPSSHEQYF.

This chain links TRBV7-2 with TRBJ2-1; possibly TRBD1 or TRBD2 for D (5 bases each). This CDR3 region has 16 residues. The germline V gene has CDR1 SGHTA and CDR2 FQGNSA. The ends were cut back, 1 base at V and 3 bases at J, with 13 bases in the middle. CDR3 DNA: TGTGCCAGCAGCTTAGTGGCCGGGACGGACTACAATGAGCAGTTCTTC. Translating gives CASSLVAGTDYNEQFF.

This clone was detected only once. This sequence joins TRBV10-2 and TRBJ1-2; D not certain. The V gene lost 4 bases and the J gene lost 6 bases, with 12 bases spanning the gap. The CDR3 runs 13 residues. Germline V CDR1 and CDR2: WSHSY, SAAADI. DNA of the CDR3: TGCGCCAGCAGTGTTAGTAGGAAGGATGGCTACACCTTC. Its protein product is CASSVSRKDGYTF.

The CDR3 DNA is TGTGCCAGCAACCCACAGGGGTTGGCTGGGGCCAACGTCCTGACTTTC. Translated, it gives CASNPQGLAGANVLTF. The chain is built from TRBV28 and TRBJ2-6, with 7 bases matching TRBD1. Per germline, CDR1 MDHEN and CDR2 SYDVKM. V was pared by 7 bases and J by 2 bases, with 8 bases of the junction left unmatched. This CDR3 contains 16 residues.